These 22 T cell receptor beta chains originate from one sample sequenced in a study of blood T cell repertoires in COVID-19. Profiled with immunoSEQ multiplex PCR; TCRdb holds only in-frame clones, not every one. The sample holds some 270,000 clones, 90% seen once. Material: peripheral blood. The receptors were sampled from a woman aged 55-75 years with COVID-19, enrolled during active disease.

J is TRBJ1-2 and V is TRBV28; 7 bases agree with TRBD1. The CDR3 runs 20 residues. V lost 2 bases, J lost 0 bases, and 18 bases stayed unmatched. CDR1 and CDR2 (germline): MDHEN, SYDVKM. The CDR3 nucleotides are TGTGCCAGCAGTTTACCAACCATTAGGACAGGCGACTATACTAACTATGGCTACACCTTC. It translates to CASSLPTIRTGDYTNYGYTF.

The rearrangement uses TRBV2 and TRBJ2-7; 8 bases map to TRBD1. The V and J ends lost 6 bases and 7 bases, in that order; junction bases with no gene match: 8. Per germline, CDR1 SNHLY and CDR2 FYNNEI. There are 13 residues in the CDR3. CDR3 region: CASRRTGKEEQYF. In DNA, the CDR3 is TGTGCCAGCAGGAGGACAGGGAAGGAAGAGCAGTACTTC. The full variable domain, with the rest looked up from reference TRBV2 and TRBJ2-7, is EPEVTQTPSHQVTQMGQEVILRCVPISNHLYFYWYRQILGQKVEFLVSFYNNEISEKSEIFDDQFSVERPDGSNFTLKIRSTKLEDSAMYFCASRRTGKEEQYFGPGTRLTVT.

The chain links TRBV3-1 (or the pseudogene TRBV3-2) to TRBJ1-1; no clear D gene. The V and J ends lost 2 bases and 5 bases respectively, with 12 bases between them. The CDR3 length is 14 residues. Germline-derived CDR1 and CDR2 are LGHDT and YNNKEL (reference sequence). CDR3 sequence: CASSQLATGTEAFF. DNA for the CDR3: TGTGCCAGCAGCCAACTGGCCACGGGGACTGAAGCTTTCTTT.

The V and J genes are TRBV7-2 and TRBJ2-7; TRBD1 matches 8 bases. The V gene end was trimmed by 5 bases and the J gene end by 3 bases; junction bases not matched to a gene: 6. This CDR3 contains 14 residues. Germline V gene lookup returns CDR1 SGHTA and CDR2 FQGNSA. CDR3 coding DNA: TGTGCCAGCAGCCATAGACAGGGGAACTACGAGCAGTACTTC. Translated, it gives CASSHRQGNYEQYF.

J is TRBJ2-7 and V is TRBV19; 12 bases fit TRBD2. This CDR3 region has 14 residues. Germline CDR1 is LNHDA and CDR2 is SQIVND (reference sequence). V trimming: 5 bases; J trimming: 4 bases; junction bases outside the gene matches: 3. The DNA for the CDR3 is TGTGCCAGTAGTCCAGGACTAGCGGGGTACGAGCAGTACTTC. Translated: CASSPGLAGYEQYF.

The rearrangement links TRBV5-4 to TRBJ2-7; D may be TRBD1 (5 bases). The V and J ends lost 0 bases and 3 bases respectively, with 13 bases between them. The CDR3 length is 15 residues. Per germline, CDR1 SGHNT and CDR2 YYREEE (reference sequence). DNA of the CDR3: TGTGCCAGCAGCTTGGTTCGGTCCACAGGCTACGAGCAGTACTTC. It yields the protein CASSLVRSTGYEQYF.

The chain combines TRBV6-5 with TRBJ2-2; 10 bases match TRBD1. Germline CDR1 reads MNHEY; CDR2 reads SVGAGI. The junction had 6 bases not matched to a gene; V was cut back by 4 bases and J by 4 bases. The CDR3 consists of 16 residues. This CDR3 is CASSSPRTGGTGELFF. CDR3 DNA sequence: TGTGCCAGCAGTTCCCCCCGGACAGGGGGCACCGGGGAGCTGTTTTTT.

The J gene is TRBJ1-1, the V gene TRBV27; possibly TRBD1 for D (5 bases). The length of the CDR3 is 11 residues. CDR1 MNHEY and CDR2 SMNVEV come from the germline V gene (reference sequence). The V end lost 6 bases, the J end lost 11 bases, and 13 bases lay between the germline ends. The CDR3 nucleotides are TGTGCCAGCAGCCTAGGACAAGACGCTTTCTTT. Residues: CASSLGQDAFF.

The rearrangement uses TRBV29-1 and TRBJ2-7, with TRBD1 matching 7 bases. CDR3 length equals 14 residues. CDR1 SQVTM and CDR2 ANQGSEA come from the germline V gene. J was trimmed by 0 bases and V by 4 bases; bases with no gene match: 6. CDR3 sequence reads: CSVGKGANSYEQYF. In nucleotides, the CDR3 is TGCAGCGTTGGTAAGGGGGCCAACTCCTACGAGCAGTACTTC.

This rearrangement joins TRBV7-9 to TRBJ1-6; a weak D match, TRBD1 (6 bases). Trimming took off 6 bases at V and 0 bases at J, with 21 bases between the two ends. Per germline, CDR1 SEHNR and CDR2 FQNEAQ (reference sequence). CDR3 length equals 19 residues. In DNA form, the CDR3 reads TGTGCCAGCAGTGGGGGAGACTGGCAGGGGAGCTCCTATAATTCACCCCTCCACTTT. This translates into CASSGGDWQGSSYNSPLHF.

A word on this clone: The same CDR3 is also encoded by other DNA sequences in this sample. The chain recombines TRBV9 with TRBJ1-1, with TRBD1 as a possible D gene (5 bases). The CDR3 sequence is 14 residues long. Looked up from germline, CDR1 is SGDLS and CDR2 is YYNGEE. V dropped 0 bases and J dropped 4 bases, with 10 bases sitting between them. CDR3: CASSVVGGSTEAFF. CDR3 sequence (DNA): TGTGCCAGCAGCGTAGTCGGGGGAAGCACTGAAGCTTTCTTT.

This chain uses TRBV6-5 with TRBJ1-1; 7 positions match TRBD1. Trimming cost V 6 bases and J 1 base; bases outside gene matches: 5. Germline lookup yields CDR1 MNHEY and CDR2 SVGAGI. The CDR3 runs 14 residues. The CDR3 here is CASRVQGRNTEAFF. CDR3 DNA: TGTGCCAGCAGAGTACAGGGGCGGAACACTGAAGCTTTCTTT.

The chain is built from TRBV3-1 (or the pseudogene TRBV3-2) and TRBJ1-1; D remains ambiguous. Trimming stripped 3 bases from V and 7 bases from J, with 9 bases between. Germline V gene lookup returns CDR1 LGHDT and CDR2 YNNKEL (reference sequence). The CDR3 spans 12 residues. The CDR3 protein is CASSQGKFEAFF. The DNA for the CDR3 is TGTGCCAGCAGCCAGGGCAAATTTGAAGCTTTCTTT.

V is TRBV11-2 and J is TRBJ2-5; the match to TRBD1 covers 7 bases. The ends lost 7 bases at V and 6 bases at J; junction bases unmatched: 11. CDR1 and CDR2 (germline): SGHAT, FQNNGV. The CDR3 covers 14 residues. The CDR3 DNA is TGTGCCAGCAAAACGATACAGGGGTTACAGACCCAGTACTTC. Its translation is CASKTIQGLQTQYF.

The gene calls are TRBV5-1 and TRBJ2-5, with 7 bases fitting TRBD2. Per germline, CDR1 SGHRS and CDR2 YFSETQ. J gave up 5 bases and V 4 bases, and 8 bases lay outside the gene matches. CDR3 size: 14 residues. CDR3 DNA: TGCGCCAGCAGCACATCATTTAGCGGGGAGACCCAGTACTTC. This gives the protein CASSTSFSGETQYF.

The genes are TRBV2 and TRBJ2-3; no firm D call. The CDR3 totals 14 residues. In germline, CDR1 is SNHLY, CDR2 FYNNEI. Trimming removed 3 bases from V and 2 bases from J, with 9 bases in between. The CDR3 DNA reads as TGTGCCAGCAGTGATTCCAGGTACACAGATACGCAGTATTTT. Its protein product is CASSDSRYTDTQYF.

The chain recombines TRBV6-5 with TRBJ1-1; 8 nucleotides align to TRBD1. This CDR3 region has 14 residues. CDR1 is MNHEY and CDR2 is SVGAGI in the germline V gene. V was pared by 4 bases and J by 3 bases, with 4 bases of the junction left unmatched. The CDR3 DNA reads as TGTGCCAGCAGTTTGGACAGGGTTGACACTGAAGCTTTCTTT. It specifies CASSLDRVDTEAFF.

V and J are TRBV15 and TRBJ2-2, with TRBD1 matching over 10 bases. V was clipped by 0 bases and J by 5 bases; unmatched bases: 6. This CDR3 is 17 amino acids long. Germline values: CDR1 LNHNV, CDR2 YYDKDF (reference sequence). The CDR3: CATSRDGGTGVTGELFF. In nucleotides, the CDR3 is TGTGCCACCAGCAGAGATGGAGGGACAGGGGTGACCGGGGAGCTGTTTTTT.

The rearrangement links TRBV30 to TRBJ1-5; tentative D call: TRBD1 (5 bases). V was pared by 0 bases and J by 7 bases, with 10 bases between. The CDR3 has 13 amino acids. Germline V lookup: CDR1 GTSNPN, CDR2 SVGIG (reference sequence). CDR3 amino acids: CAWSVGGEQPQHF. CDR3 bases: TGTGCCTGGAGTGTTGGGGGGGAACAGCCCCAGCATTTT.

This chain links TRBV18 with TRBJ1-6; 7 bases are a match to TRBD1. Germline V gene lookup returns CDR1 KGHSH and CDR2 LQKENI. Unmatched junction bases numbered 17, after V lost 3 bases and J lost 0 bases. The CDR3 runs to 21 residues. The CDR3 sequence: CASSPQTGTDNPSSYNSPLHF. As DNA, the CDR3 is TGTGCCAGCTCACCCCAAACCGGGACAGATAATCCGAGCTCCTATAATTCACCCCTCCACTTT. The variable domain in full, completed from reference TRBV18 and TRBJ1-6, reads NAGVMQNPRHLVRRRGQEARLRCSPMKGHSHVYWYRQLPEEGLKFMVYLQKENIIDESGMPKERFSAEFPKEGPSILRIQQVVRGDSAAYFCASSPQTGTDNPSSYNSPLHFGNGTRLTVT.

The chain is built from TRBV7-3 and TRBJ1-3, with a weak D call TRBD1 (5 bases). The V end lost 6 bases, the J end lost 3 bases, and 9 bases lay between the germline ends. This CDR3 comprises 13 residues. CDR1 is SGHTA and CDR2 is FQGTGA in the germline V gene. The CDR3 DNA reads as TGTGCCAGCAGTTTGACAGATGGAAACACCATATATTTT. It encodes CASSLTDGNTIYF. Using reference TRBV7-3 and TRBJ1-3 for the parts outside the CDR3, the full variable domain is GAGVSQTPSNKVTEKGKYVELRCDPISGHTALYWYRQSLGQGPEFLIYFQGTGAADDSGLPNDRFFAVRPEGSVSTLKIQRTERGDSAVYLCASSLTDGNTIYFGEGSWLTVV.

The chain carries TRBV5-1 and TRBJ2-3; 10 bases agree with TRBD1. The length of the CDR3 is 17 residues. V lost 4 bases to trimming and J lost 4 bases; unmatched junction nucleotides: 12. Germline CDR1 and CDR2: SGHRS and YFSETQ. The CDR3 bases are TGCGCCAGCAGCCCTGTGTACGACAGGGGGCGAGCAGATACGCAGTATTTT. Encoded protein: CASSPVYDRGRADTQYF.